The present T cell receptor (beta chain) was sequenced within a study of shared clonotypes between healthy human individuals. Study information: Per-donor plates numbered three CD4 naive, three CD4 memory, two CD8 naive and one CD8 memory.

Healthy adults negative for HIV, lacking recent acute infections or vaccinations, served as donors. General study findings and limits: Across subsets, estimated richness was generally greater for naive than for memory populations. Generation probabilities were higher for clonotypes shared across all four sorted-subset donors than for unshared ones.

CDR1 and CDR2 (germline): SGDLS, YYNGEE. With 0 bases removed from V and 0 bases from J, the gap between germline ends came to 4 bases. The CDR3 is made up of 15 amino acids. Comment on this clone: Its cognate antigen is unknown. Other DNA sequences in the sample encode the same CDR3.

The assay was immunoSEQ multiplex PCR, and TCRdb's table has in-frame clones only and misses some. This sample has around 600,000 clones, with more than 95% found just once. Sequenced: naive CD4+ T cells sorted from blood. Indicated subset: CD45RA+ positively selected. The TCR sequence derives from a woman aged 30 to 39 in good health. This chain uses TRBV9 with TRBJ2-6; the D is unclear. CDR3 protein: CASSVVSSGANVLTF. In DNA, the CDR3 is TGTGCCAGCAGCGTAGTGAGCTCTGGGGCCAACGTCCTGACTTTC.